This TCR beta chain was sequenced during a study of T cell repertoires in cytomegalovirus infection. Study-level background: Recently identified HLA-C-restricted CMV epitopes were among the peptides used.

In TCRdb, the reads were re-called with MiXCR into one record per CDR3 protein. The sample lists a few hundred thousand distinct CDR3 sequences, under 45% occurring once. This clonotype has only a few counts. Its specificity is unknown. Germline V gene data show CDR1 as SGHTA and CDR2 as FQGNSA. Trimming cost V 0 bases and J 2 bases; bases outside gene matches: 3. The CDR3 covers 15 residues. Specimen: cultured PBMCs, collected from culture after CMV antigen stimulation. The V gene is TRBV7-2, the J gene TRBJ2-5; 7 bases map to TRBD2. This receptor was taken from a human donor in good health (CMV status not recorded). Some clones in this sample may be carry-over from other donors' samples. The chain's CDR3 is CASSLAGTKQETQYF. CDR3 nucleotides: TGTGCCAGCAGCTTAGCTGGGACTAAACAAGAGACCCAGTACTTC.